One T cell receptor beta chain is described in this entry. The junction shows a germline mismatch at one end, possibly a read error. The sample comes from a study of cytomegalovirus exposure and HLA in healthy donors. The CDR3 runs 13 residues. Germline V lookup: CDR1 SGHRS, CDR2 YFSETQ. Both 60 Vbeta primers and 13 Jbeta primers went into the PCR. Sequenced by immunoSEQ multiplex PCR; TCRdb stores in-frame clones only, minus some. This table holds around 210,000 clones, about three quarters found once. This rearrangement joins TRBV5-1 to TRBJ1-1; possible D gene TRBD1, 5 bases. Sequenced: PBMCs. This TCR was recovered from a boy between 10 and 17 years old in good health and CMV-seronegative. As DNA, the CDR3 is TGCGCCAGCAGCTTGGCAGGGAACGCTGAAGCTTTCTTT. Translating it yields CASSLAGNAEAFF.